In this sample, the clone carrying this T cell receptor (beta chain) turned up a few times. Antigen specificity is unknown. The germline gene is not matched at one end of the junction; a read error may be the cause. The record originates from a study of human T cells and chemical hapten exposure. Overall study: On the upper back, patch tests were applied with 0.01% DPC and read at 6 days.

This CDR3 comprises 13 residues. Germline CDR1 and CDR2: SNHLY and FYNNEI. TCRdb independently ran MiXCR on the RACE reads; one entry per CDR3 protein. The table lists roughly 360,000 distinct CDR3 sequences, roughly 4.8% of them singletons. Study observations and caveats: A positive correlation with patch test score was shown by PT1 expanded TCR counts. Significantly greater numbers of large CDR3 similarity clusters came from expanded TCRs than from controls.

The time point was: patch test 1, 2 weeks after DPC sensitization. Treatment of the sample: therapeutic diphenylcyclopropenone sensitization with weekly scalp DPC. Only after blood had been drawn was each patch test applied. The J gene is TRBJ1-5, the V gene TRBV2, with TRBD1 identical over 9 bases. The clonotype was recovered from a woman in her 50s with alopecia areata. Some clones in this sample may be carry-over from other donors' samples. Source: whole blood, taken in connection with sensitization to the hapten diphenylcyclopropenone (DPC). The CDR3 DNA reads TGTGCCAGCAGGGACAGGGGTAATCATCCCCAGCATTTT. It is translated as CASRDRGNHPQHF.